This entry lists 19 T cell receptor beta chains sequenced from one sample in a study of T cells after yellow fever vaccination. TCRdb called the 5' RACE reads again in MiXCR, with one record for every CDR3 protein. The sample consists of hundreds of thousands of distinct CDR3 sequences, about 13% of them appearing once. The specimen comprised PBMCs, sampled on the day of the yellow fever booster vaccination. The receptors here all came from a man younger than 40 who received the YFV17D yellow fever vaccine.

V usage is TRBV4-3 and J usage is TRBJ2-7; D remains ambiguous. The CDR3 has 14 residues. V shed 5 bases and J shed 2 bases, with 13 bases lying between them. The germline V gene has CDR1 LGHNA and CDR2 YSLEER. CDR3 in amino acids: CASSVQQGTYEQYF. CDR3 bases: TGCGCCAGCAGCGTTCAACAAGGGACCTACGAGCAGTACTTC.

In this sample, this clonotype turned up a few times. The DNA of the CDR3 is TGCAGTGCTAGAGTCCCAGCGGGAGATACGCAGTATTTT. This codes for CSARVPAGDTQYF. The chain employs TRBV20-1 and TRBJ2-3; perhaps TRBD2 as D (6 bases). The ends were cut back, 1 base at V and 5 bases at J, with 10 bases in the middle. Per germline, CDR1 DFQATT and CDR2 SNEGSKA (reference sequence). CDR3 length equals 13 residues.

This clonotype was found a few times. The CDR3 DNA reads as TGTGCCAGCAGCAACAGGAGGGGGGGAGGGGTGACCCAGTACTTC. The encoded protein is CASSNRRGGGVTQYF. J is TRBJ2-5 and V is TRBV7-2; D might be TRBD2 (7 bases). The CDR3 contains 15 residues. Trimming removed 5 bases from V and 7 bases from J, with 20 bases in between. The germline CDR1 and CDR2 sequences are SGHTA and FQGNSA.

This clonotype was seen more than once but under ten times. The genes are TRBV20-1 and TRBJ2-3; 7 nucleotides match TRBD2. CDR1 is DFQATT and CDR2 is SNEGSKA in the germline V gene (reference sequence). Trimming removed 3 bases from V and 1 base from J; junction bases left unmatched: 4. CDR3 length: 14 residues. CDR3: CSASSGGGTDTQYF. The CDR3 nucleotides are TGCAGTGCTAGTTCGGGAGGAGGCACAGATACGCAGTATTTT.

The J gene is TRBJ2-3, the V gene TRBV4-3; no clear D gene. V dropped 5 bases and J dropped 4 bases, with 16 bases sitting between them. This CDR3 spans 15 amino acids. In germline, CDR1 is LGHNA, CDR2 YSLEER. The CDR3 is CASSTRLTVPDTQYF. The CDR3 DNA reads TGCGCCAGCAGCACCCGGCTAACAGTCCCAGATACGCAGTATTTT.

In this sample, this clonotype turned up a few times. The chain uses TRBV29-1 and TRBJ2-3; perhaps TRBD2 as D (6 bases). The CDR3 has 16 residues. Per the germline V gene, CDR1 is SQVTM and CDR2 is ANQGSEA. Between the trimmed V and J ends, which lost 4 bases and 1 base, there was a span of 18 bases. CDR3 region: CSVVAVGEEGTDTQYF. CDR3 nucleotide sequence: TGCAGCGTTGTAGCCGTCGGGGAGGAGGGCACAGATACGCAGTATTTT.

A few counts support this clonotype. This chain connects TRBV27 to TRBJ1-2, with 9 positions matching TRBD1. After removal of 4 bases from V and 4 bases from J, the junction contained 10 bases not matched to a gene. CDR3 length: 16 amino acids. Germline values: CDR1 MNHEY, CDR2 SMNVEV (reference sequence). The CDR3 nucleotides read TGTGCCAGCAGTTCGGGACAGGGCGAAGAGGGCTATGGCTACACCTTC. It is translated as CASSSGQGEEGYGYTF.

The CDR3 spells CASKGGLYEQYF. The CDR3 bases are TGTGCCAGCAAGGGGGGACTCTACGAGCAGTACTTC. The chain has TRBV7-2 and TRBJ2-7, with D possibly being TRBD1 or TRBD2 (6 bases each). The germline V and J ends were trimmed by 7 bases and 3 bases, with 10 bases remaining between them. This CDR3 is 12 amino acids long. Germline lookup yields CDR1 SGHTA and CDR2 FQGNSA.

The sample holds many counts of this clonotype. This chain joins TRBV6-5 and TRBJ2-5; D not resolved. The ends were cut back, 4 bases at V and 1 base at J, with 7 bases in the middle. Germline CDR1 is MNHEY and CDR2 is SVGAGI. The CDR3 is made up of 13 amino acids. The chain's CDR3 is CASSWGGQETQYF. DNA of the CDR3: TGTGCCAGCAGTTGGGGTGGCCAAGAGACCCAGTACTTC.

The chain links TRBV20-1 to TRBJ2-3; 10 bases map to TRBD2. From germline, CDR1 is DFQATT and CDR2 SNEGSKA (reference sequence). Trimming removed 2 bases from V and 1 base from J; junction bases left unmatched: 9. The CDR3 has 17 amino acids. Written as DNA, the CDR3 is TGCAGTGCTAGATTTCTAGCGGGAGAGTCGGGCACAGATACGCAGTATTTT. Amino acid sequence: CSARFLAGESGTDTQYF.

DNA for the CDR3: TGCGCCAGCAGACCCGGAGGCCTGCTCTCCTACGAGCAGTACTTC. This encodes CASRPGGLLSYEQYF. The chain combines TRBV5-1 with TRBJ2-7; maybe TRBD2 (5 bases). Germline V CDR1 and CDR2: SGHRS, YFSETQ. Trimming took off 5 bases at V and 0 bases at J, with 15 bases between the two ends. CDR3 length: 15 residues.

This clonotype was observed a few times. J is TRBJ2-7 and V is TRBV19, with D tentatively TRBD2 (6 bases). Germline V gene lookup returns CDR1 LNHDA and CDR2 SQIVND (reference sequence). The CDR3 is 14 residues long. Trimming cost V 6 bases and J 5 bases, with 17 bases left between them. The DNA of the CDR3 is TGTGCCAGTAGCATCGGTGGGGGGATGGACGAGCAGTACTTC. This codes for CASSIGGGMDEQYF.

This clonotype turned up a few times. Written as DNA, the CDR3 is TGTGCCAGCAGTCAAACCGGGACTAGCGGAACCTACGAGCAGTACTTC. Translating it yields CASSQTGTSGTYEQYF. The chain recombines TRBV6-1 with TRBJ2-7; TRBD2 matches 11 bases. The V gene's germline CDR1 is MNHNS and CDR2 SASEGT. J lost 2 bases, V lost 5 bases, and 8 bases had no gene match. This CDR3 is built from 16 residues.

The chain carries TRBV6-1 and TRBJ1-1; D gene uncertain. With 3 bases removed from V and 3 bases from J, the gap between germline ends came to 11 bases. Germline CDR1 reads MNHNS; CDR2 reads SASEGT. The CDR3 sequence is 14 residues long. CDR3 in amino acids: CASSEVGRDTEAFF. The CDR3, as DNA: TGTGCCAGCAGTGAGGTGGGGAGGGACACTGAAGCTTTCTTT.

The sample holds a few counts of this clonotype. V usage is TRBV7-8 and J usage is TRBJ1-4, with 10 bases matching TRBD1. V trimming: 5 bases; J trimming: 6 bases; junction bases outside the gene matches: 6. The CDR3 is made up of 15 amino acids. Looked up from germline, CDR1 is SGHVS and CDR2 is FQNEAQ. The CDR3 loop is CASSAWGTGDEKLFF. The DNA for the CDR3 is TGTGCCAGCAGCGCCTGGGGGACAGGGGATGAAAAACTGTTTTTT.

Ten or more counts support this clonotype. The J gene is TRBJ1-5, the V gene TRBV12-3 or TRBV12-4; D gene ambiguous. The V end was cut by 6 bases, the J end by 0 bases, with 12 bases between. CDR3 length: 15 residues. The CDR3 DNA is TGTGCCAGCAGCCTAGGAGGAAATAGCAATCAGCCCCAGCATTTT. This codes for CASSLGGNSNQPQHF.

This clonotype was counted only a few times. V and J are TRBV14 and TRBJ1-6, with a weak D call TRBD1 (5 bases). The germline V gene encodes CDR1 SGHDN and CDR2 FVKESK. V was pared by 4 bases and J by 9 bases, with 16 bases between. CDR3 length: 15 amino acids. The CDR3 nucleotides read TGTGCCAGCAGCCCCGACAGTGGCAGGATTTCACCCCTCCACTTT. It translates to CASSPDSGRISPLHF.

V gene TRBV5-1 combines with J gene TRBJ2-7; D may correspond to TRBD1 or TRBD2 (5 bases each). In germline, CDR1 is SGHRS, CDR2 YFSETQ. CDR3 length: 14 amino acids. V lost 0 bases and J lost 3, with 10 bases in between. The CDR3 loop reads CASSLARDVYEQYF. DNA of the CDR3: TGCGCCAGCAGCTTGGCCCGGGACGTCTACGAGCAGTACTTC.

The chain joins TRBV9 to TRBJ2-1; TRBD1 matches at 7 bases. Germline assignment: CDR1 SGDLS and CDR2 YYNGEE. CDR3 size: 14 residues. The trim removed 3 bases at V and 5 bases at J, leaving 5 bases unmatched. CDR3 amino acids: CASSAGTADNEQFF. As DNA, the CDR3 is TGTGCCAGCAGCGCAGGGACAGCTGACAATGAGCAGTTCTTC.